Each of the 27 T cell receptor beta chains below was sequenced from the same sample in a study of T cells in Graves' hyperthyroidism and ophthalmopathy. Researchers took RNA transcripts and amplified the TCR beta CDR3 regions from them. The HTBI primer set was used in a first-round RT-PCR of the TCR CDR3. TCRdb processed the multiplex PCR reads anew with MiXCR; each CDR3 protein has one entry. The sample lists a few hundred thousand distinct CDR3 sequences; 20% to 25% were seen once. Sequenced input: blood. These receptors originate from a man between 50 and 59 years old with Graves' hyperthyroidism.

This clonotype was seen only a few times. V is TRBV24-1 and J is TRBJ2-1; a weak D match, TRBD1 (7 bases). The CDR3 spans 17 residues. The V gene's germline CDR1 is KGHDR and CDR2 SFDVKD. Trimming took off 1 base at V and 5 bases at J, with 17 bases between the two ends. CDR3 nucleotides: TGTGCCACCAGTGATTTCCTAGACAGGGAGGAAGACAATGAGCAGTTCTTC. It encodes CATSDFLDREEDNEQFF.

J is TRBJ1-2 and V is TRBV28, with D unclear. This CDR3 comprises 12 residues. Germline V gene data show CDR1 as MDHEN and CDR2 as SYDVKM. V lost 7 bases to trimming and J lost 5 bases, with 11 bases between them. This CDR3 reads CASNAGIYGYTF. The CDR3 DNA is TGTGCCAGCAACGCGGGGATTTATGGCTACACCTTC.

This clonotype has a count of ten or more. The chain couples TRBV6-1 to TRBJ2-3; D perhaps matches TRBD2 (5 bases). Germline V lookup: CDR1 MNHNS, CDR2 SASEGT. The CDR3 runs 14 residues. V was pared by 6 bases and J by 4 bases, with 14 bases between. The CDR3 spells CASRRKGEADTQYF. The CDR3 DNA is TGTGCCAGCAGAAGGAAGGGAGAGGCAGATACGCAGTATTTT.

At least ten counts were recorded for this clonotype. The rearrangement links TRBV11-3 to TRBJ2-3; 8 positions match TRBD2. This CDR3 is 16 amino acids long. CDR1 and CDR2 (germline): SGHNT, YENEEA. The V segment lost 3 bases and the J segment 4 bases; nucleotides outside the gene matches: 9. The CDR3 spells CASSLGSGSKSDTQYF. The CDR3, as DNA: TGTGCCAGCAGCTTGGGGAGCGGGAGTAAGTCAGATACGCAGTATTTT.

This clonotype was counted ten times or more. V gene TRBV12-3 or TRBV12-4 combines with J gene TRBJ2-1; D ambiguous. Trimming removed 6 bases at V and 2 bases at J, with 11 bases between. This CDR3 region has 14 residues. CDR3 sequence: CASSPFGTYNEQFF. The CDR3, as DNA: TGTGCCAGCAGCCCCTTTGGAACCTACAATGAGCAGTTCTTC.

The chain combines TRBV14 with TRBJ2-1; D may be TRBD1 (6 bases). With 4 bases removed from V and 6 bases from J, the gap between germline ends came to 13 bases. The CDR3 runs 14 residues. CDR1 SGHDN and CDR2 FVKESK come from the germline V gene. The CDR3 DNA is TGTGCCAGCAGCCGGGGGCTAGAATTCAATGAGCAGTTCTTC. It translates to CASSRGLEFNEQFF.

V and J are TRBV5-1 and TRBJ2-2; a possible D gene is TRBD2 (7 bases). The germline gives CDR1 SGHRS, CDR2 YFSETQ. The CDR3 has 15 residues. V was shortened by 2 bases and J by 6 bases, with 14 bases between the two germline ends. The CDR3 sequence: CASSLRGGAAGELFF. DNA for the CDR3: TGCGCCAGCAGCTTACGCGGGGGCGCTGCCGGGGAGCTGTTTTTT.

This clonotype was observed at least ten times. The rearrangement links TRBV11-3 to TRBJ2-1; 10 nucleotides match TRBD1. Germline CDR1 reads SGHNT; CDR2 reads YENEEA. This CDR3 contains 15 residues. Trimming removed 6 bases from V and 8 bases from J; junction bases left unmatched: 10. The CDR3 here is CASSTTGTGADEQFF. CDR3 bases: TGTGCCAGCAGTACGACTGGGACAGGGGCCGATGAGCAGTTCTTC.

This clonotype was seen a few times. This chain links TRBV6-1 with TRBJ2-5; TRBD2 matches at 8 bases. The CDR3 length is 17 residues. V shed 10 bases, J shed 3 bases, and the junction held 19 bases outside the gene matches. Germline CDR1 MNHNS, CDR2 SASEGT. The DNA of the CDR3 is TGTGCCACCACGCACCCCCATCAAGCGGGGGATGAAGAGACCCAGTACTTC. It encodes CATTHPHQAGDEETQYF.

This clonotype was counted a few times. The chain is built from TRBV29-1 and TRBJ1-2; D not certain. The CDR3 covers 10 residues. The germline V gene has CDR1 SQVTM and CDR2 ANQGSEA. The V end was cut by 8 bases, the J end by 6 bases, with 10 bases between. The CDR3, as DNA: TGCAGCCTGTGGGATGATGGCTACACCTTC. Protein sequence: CSLWDDGYTF.

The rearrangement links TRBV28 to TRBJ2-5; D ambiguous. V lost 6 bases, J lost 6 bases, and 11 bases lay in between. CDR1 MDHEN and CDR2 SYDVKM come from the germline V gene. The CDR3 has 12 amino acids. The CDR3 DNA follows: TGTGCCAGCAGCCAACGACGGCAGACCCAGTACTTC. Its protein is CASSQRRQTQYF. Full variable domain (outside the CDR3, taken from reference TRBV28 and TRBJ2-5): DVKVTQSSRYLVKRTGEKVFLECVQDMDHENMFWYRQDPGLGLRLIYFSYDVKMKEKGDIPEGYSVSREKKERFSLILESASTNQTSMYLCASSQRRQTQYFGPGTRLLVL.

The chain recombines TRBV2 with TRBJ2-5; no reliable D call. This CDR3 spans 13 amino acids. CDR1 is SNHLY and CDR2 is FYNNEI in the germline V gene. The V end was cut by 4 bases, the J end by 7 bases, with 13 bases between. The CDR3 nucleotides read TGTGCCAGCAGTGTAGATGGCGTGGGGACCCAGTACTTC. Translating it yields CASSVDGVGTQYF.

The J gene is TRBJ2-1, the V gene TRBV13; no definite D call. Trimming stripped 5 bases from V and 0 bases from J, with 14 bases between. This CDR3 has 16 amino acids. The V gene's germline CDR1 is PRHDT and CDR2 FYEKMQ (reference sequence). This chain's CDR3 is CASSPPRPGSYNEQFF. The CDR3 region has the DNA TGTGCCAGCAGCCCGCCCCGACCAGGCTCCTACAATGAGCAGTTCTTC.

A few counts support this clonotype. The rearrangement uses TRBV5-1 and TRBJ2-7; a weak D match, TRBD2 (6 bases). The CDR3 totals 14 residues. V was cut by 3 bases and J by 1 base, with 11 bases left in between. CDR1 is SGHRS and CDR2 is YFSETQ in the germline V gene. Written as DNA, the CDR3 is TGCGCCAGCAGCTCGGGAGACCTTTCCTACGAGCAGTACTTC. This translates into CASSSGDLSYEQYF.

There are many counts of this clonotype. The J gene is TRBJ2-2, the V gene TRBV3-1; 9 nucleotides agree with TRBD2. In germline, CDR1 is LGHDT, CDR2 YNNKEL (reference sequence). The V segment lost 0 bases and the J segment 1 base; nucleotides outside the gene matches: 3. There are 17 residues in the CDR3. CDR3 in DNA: TGTGCCAGCAGCCAAGAGGGACTAGCTTGGAACACCGGGGAGCTGTTTTTT. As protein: CASSQEGLAWNTGELFF.

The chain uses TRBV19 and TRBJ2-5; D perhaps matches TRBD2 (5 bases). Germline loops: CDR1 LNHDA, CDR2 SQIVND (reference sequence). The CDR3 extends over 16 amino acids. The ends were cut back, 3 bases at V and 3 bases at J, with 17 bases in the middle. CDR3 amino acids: CASSMRLGDRKETQYF. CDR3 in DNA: TGTGCCAGTAGTATGAGGCTGGGAGATAGGAAAGAGACCCAGTACTTC.

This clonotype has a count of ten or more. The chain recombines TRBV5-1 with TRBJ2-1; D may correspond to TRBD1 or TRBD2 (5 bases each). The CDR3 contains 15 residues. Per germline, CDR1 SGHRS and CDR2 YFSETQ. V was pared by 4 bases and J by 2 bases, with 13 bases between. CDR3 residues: CASSRDVGAYNEQFF. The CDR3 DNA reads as TGCGCCAGCAGCAGGGACGTGGGGGCCTACAATGAGCAGTTCTTC.

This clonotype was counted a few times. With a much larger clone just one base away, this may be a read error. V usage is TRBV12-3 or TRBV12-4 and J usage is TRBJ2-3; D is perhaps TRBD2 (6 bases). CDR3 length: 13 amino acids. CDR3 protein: CASSLGPEGTQCF. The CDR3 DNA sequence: TGTGCCAGCAGTTTAGGTCCGGAGGGTACGCAGTGTTTT.

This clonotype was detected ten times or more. The CDR3 protein is CASSPTADTQYF. The DNA for the CDR3 is TGCGCCAGCAGCCCGACAGCAGATACGCAGTATTTT. This sequence joins TRBV5-1 and TRBJ2-3, with D possibly matching TRBD1 (5 bases). V lost 4 bases to trimming and J lost 4 bases, with 7 bases between them. The CDR3 is 12 amino acids. CDR1 and CDR2 from the germline V gene are SGHRS and YFSETQ.

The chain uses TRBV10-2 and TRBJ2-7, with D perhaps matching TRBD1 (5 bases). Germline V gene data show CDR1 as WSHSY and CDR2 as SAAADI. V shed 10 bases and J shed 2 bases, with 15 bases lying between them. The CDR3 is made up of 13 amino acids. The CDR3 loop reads CATLGRQTYEQYF. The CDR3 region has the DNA TGCGCCACCCTCGGAAGACAGACCTACGAGCAGTACTTC.

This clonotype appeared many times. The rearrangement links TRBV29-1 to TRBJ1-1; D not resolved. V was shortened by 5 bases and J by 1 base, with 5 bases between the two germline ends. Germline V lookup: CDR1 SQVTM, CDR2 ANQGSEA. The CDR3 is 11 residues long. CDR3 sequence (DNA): TGCAGCGTTAGAAGGAACACTGAAGCTTTCTTT. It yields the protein CSVRRNTEAFF.

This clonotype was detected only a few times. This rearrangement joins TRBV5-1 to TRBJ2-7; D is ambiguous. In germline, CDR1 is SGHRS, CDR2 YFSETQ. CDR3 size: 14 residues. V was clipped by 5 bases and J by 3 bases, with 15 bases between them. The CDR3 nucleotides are TGCGCCAGCAGTCTCGGGCCTACCCTCTACGAGCAGTACTTC. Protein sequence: CASSLGPTLYEQYF.

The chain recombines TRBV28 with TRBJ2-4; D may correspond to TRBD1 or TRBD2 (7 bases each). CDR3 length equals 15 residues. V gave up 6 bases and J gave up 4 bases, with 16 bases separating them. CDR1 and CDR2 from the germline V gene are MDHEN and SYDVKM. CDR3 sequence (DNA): TGTGCCAGCAGCCCAGGGGGGGCGGGGAAAAACATTCAGTACTTC. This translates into CASSPGGAGKNIQYF.

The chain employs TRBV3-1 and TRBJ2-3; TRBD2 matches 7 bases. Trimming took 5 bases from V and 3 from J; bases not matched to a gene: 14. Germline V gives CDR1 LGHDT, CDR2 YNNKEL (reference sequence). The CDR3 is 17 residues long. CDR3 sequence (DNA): TGTGCCAGCAGCTCCGGGGTGGGGGAGGGCCTTACAGATACGCAGTATTTT. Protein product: CASSSGVGEGLTDTQYF.

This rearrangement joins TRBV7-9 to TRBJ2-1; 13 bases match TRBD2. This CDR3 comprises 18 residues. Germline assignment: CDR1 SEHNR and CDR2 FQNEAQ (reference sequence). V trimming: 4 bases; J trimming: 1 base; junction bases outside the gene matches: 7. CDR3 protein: CASSSRTSGSGSYNEQFF. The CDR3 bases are TGTGCCAGCAGCTCGAGGACTAGCGGGAGTGGGTCCTACAATGAGCAGTTCTTC.

The CDR3 coding sequence is TGTGCCAGCAGCCAAGGGGTTTATGAAGCTTTCTTT. Protein: CASSQGVYEAFF. The V and J genes are TRBV3-1 and TRBJ1-1; no firm D call. Looked up from germline, CDR1 is LGHDT and CDR2 is YNNKEL (reference sequence). Trimming pared 1 base from V and 7 bases from J, leaving 7 bases between. The CDR3 is 12 residues long.

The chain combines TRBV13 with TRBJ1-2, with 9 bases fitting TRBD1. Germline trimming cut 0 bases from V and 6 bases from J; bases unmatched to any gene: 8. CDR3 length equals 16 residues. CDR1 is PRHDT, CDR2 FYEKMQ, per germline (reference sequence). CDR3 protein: CASSLGGTGKRDGYTF. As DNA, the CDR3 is TGTGCCAGCAGCTTAGGCGGGACAGGGAAAAGGGATGGCTACACCTTC.